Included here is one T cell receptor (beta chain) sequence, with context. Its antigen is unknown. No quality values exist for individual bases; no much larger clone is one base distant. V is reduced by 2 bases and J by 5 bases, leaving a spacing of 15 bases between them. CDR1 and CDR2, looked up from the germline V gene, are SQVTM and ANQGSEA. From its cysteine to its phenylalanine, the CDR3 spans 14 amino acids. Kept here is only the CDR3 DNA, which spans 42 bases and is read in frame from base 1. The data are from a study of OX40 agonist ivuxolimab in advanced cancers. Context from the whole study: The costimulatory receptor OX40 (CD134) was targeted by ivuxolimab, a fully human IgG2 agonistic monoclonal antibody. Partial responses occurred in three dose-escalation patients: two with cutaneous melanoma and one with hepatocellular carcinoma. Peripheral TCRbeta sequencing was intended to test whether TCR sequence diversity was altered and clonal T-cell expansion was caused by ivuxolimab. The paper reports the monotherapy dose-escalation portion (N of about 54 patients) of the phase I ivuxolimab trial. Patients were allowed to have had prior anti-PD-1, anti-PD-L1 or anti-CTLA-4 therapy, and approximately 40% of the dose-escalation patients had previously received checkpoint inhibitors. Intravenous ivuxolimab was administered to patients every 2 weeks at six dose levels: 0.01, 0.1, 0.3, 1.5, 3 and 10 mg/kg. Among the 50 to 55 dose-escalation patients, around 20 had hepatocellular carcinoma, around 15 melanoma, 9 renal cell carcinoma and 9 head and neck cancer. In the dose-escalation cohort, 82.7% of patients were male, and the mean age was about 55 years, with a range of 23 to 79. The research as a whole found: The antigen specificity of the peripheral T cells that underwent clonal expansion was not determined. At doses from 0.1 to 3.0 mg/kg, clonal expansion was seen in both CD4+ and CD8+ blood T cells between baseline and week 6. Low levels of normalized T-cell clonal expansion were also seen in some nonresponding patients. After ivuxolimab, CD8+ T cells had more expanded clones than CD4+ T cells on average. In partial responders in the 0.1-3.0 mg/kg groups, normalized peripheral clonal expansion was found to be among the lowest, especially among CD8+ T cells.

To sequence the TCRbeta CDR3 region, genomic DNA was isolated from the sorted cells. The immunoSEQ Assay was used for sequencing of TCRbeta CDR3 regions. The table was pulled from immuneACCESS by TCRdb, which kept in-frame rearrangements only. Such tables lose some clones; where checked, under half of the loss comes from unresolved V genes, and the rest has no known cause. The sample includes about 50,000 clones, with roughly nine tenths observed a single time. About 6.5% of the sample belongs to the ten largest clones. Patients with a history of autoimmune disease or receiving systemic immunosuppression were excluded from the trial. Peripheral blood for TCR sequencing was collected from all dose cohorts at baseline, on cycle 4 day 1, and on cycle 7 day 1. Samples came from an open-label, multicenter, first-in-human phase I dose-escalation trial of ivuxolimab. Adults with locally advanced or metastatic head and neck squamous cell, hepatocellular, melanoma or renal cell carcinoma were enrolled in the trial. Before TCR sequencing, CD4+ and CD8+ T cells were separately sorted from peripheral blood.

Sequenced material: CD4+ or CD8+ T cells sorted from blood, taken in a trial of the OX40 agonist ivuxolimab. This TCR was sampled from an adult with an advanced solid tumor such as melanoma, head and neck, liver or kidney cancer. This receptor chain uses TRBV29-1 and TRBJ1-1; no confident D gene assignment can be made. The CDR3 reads CSVENIMEITEAFF. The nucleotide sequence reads TGCAGCGTTGAAAACATCATGGAAATTACTGAAGCTTTCTTT.